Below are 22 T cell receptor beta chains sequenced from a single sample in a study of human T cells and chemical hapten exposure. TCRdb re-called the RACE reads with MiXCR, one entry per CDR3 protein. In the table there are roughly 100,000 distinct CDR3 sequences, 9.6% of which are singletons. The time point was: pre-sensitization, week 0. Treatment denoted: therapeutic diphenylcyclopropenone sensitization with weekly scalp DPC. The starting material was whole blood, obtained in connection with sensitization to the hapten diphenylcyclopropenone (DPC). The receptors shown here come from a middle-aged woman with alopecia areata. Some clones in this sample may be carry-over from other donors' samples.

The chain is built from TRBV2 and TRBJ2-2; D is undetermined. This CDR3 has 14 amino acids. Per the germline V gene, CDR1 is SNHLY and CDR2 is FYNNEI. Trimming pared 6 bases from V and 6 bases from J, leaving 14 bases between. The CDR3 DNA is TGTGCCAGCAGCGTCCTGAGGTTCCCCGGGGAGCTGTTTTTT. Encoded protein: CASSVLRFPGELFF.

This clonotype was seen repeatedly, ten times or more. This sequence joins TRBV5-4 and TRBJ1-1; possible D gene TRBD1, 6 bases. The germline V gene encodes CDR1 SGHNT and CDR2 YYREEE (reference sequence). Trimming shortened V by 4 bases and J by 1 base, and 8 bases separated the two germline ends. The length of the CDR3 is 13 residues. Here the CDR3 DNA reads TGTGCCAGCAGCCGGACAGAGAACACTGAAGCTTTCTTT. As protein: CASSRTENTEAFF.

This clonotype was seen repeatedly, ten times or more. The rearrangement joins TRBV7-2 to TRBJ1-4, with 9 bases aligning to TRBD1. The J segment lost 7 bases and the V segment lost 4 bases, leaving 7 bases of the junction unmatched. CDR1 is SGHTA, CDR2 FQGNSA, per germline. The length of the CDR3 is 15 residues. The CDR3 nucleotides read TGTGCCAGCAGCTCCGACCGGGACAGGGCTGAAAAACTGTTTTTT. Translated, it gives CASSSDRDRAEKLFF.

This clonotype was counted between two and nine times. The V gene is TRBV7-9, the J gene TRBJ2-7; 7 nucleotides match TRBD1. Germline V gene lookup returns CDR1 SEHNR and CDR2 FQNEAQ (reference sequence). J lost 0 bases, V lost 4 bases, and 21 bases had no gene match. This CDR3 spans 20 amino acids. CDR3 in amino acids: CASSSPGGDSTAASSYEQYF. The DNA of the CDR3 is TGTGCCAGCAGCTCCCCAGGTGGGGACAGTACGGCGGCTAGCTCCTACGAGCAGTACTTC.

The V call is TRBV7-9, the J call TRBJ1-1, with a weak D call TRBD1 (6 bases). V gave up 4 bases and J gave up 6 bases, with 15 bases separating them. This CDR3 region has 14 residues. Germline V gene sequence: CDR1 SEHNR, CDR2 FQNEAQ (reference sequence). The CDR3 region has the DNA TGTGCCAGCAGCTCCCAACAGGGAGGCGCTGAAGCTTTCTTT. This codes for CASSSQQGGAEAFF.

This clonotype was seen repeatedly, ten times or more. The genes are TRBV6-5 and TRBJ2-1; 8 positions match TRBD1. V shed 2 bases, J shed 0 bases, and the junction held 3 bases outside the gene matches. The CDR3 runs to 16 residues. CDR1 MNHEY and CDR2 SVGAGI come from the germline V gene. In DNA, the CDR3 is TGTGCCAGCAGTTACACGACAGGGGTCTCCTACAATGAGCAGTTCTTC. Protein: CASSYTTGVSYNEQFF.

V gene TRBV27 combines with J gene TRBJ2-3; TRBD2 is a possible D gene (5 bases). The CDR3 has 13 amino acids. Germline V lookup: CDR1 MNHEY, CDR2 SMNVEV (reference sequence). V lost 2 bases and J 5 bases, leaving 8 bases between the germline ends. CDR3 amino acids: CASSLIRGDTQYF. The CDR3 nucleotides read TGTGCCAGCAGTTTAATTCGGGGAGATACGCAGTATTTT.

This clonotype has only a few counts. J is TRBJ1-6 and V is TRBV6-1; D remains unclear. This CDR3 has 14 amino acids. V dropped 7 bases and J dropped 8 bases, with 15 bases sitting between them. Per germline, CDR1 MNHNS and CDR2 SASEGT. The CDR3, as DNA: TGTGCCAGCACGAGGCAGGCGGCGGATTCACCCCTCCACTTT. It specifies CASTRQAADSPLHF.

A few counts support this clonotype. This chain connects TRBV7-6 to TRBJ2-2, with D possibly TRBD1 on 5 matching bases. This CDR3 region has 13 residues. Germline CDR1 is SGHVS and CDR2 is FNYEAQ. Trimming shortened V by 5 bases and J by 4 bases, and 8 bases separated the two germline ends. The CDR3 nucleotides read TGTGCCAGCAGCCGACAGATCACCGGGGAGCTGTTTTTT. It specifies CASSRQITGELFF.

The CDR3 bases are TGTGCCAGCAGCTTAGAACGGGCCCAAAACATTCAGTACTTC. It is translated as CASSLERAQNIQYF. The chain has TRBV7-9 and TRBJ2-4, with unresolved D. Germline CDR1 is SEHNR and CDR2 is FQNEAQ (reference sequence). This CDR3 is built from 14 residues. V was clipped by 1 base and J by 5 bases, with 9 bases between them.

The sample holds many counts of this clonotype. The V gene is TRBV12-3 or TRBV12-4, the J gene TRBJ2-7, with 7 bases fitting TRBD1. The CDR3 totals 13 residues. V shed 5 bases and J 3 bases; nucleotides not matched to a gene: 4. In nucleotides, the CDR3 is TGTGCCAGCAGTGAGACAGGGTACTACGAGCAGTACTTC. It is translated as CASSETGYYEQYF.

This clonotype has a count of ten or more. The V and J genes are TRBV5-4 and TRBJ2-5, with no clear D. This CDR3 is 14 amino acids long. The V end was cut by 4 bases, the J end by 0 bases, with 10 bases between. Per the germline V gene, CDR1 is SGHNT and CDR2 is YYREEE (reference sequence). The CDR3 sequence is CASSDARDQETQYF. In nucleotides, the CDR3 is TGTGCCAGCAGCGACGCCCGGGACCAAGAGACCCAGTACTTC.

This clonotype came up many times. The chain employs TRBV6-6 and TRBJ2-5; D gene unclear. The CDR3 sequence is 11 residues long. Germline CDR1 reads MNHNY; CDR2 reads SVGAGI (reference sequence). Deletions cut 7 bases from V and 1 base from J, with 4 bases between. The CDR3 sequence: CASTGQETQYF. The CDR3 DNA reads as TGTGCCAGCACCGGCCAAGAGACCCAGTACTTC.

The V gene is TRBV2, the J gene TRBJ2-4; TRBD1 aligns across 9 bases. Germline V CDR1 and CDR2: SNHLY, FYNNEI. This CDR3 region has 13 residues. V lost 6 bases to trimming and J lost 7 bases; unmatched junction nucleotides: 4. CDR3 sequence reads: CASSTGGLNIQYF. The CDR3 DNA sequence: TGTGCCAGCAGCACAGGGGGCCTGAACATTCAGTACTTC.

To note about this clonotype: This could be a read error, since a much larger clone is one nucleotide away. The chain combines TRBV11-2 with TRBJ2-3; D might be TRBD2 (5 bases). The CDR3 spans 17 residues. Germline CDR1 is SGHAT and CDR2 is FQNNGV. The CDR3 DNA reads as TGTGTCAGCAGCTTAGTAGTGGCGTCGGGAATCACAGATACGCAGTATTTT. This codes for CVSSLVVASGITDTQYF.

CDR3 coding DNA: TGTGCCAGCAGCTTTGGGTCTAGTGTGGGCGAGGCTGAAGCTTTCTTT. Translation gives CASSFGSSVGEAEAFF. The V call is TRBV11-2, the J call TRBJ1-1, with D uncertain. This CDR3 region has 16 residues. Trimming stripped 3 bases from V and 6 bases from J, with 20 bases between. Per the germline V gene, CDR1 is SGHAT and CDR2 is FQNNGV.

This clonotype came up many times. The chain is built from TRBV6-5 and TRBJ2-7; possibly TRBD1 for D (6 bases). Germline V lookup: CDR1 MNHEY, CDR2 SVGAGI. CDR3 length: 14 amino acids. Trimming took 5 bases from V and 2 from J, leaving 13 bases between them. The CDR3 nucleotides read TGTGCCAGCAGTCTCCAGGGGCAAACCTACGAGCAGTACTTC. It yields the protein CASSLQGQTYEQYF.

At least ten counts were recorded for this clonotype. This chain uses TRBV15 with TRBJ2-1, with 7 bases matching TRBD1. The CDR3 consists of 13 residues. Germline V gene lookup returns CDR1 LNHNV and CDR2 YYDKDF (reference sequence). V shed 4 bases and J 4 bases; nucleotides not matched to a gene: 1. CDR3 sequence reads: CATSTGGYNEQFF. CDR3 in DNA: TGTGCCACCAGCACAGGGGGTTACAATGAGCAGTTCTTC.

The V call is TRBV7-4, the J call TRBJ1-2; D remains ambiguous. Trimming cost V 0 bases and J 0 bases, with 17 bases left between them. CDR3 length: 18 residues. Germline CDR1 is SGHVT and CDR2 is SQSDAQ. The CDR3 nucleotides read TGTGCCAGCAGCTTAGCCCGATCCCCTAGGATAGCTAACTATGGCTACACCTTC. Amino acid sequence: CASSLARSPRIANYGYTF.

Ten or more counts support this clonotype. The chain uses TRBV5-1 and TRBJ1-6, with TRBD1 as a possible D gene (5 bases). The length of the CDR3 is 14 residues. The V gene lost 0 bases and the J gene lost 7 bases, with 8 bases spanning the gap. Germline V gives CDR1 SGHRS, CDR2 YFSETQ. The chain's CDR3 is CASSLGQLNSPLHF. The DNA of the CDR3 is TGCGCCAGCAGCTTGGGACAGCTAAATTCACCCCTCCACTTT.

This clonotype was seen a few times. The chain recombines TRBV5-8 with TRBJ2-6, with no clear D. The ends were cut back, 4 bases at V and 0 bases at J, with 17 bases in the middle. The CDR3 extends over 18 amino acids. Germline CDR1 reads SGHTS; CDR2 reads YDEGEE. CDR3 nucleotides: TGTGCCAGCAGCCCCGCGGCTGTGGGCTCCTCTGGGGCCAACGTCCTGACTTTC. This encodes CASSPAAVGSSGANVLTF.

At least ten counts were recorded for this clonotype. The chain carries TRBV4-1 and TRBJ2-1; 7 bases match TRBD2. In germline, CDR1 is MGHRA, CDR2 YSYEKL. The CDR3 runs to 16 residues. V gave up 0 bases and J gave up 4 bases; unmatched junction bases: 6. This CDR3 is CASSQDGEGRYNEQFF. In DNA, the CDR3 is TGCGCCAGCAGCCAAGATGGGGAGGGGAGGTACAATGAGCAGTTCTTC.